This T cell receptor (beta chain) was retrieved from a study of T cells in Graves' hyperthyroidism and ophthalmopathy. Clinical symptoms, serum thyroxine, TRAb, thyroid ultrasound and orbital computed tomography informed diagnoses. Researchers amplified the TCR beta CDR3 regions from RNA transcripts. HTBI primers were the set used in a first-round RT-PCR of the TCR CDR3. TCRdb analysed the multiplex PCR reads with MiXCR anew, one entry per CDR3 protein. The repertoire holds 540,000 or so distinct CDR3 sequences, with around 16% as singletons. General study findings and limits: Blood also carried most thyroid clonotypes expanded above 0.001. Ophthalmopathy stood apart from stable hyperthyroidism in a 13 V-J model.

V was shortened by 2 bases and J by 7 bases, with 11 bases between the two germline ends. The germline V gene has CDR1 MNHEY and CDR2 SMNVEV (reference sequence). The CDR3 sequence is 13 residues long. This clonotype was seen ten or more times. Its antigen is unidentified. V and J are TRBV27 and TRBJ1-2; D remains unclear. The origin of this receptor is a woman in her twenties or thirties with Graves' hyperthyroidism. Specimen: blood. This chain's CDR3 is CASSLSAGGGYTF. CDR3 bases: TGTGCCAGCAGTTTAAGTGCCGGCGGTGGCTACACCTTC.